One and the same sample provided the 12 T cell receptor beta chains below, sequenced in a study of blood T cell repertoires in COVID-19. Using immunoSEQ multiplex PCR, the repertoire was profiled, and TCRdb retains in-frame clones only, with some absent. The sample contains 300,000 to 400,000 clones, approximately 83% of which appear only once. What was sequenced was PBMCs or T cells enriched from blood (not recorded which). The receptors originated from a middle-aged woman with acute COVID-19.

Concerning this clone: At one boundary the junction diverges from the germline segment, which might be a read error. The chain combines TRBV18 with TRBJ1-4, with 8 bases lining up with TRBD1. This CDR3 has 13 amino acids. Germline loops: CDR1 KGHSH, CDR2 LQKENI. CDR3 in DNA: TGTGCCAGCTCACCAAGTGCCGGGACAGGACAACTTTTT. The encoded protein is CASSPSAGTGQLF.

This chain uses TRBV7-3 with TRBJ1-2; D may be TRBD1 (6 bases). Germline loops: CDR1 SGHTA, CDR2 FQGTGA. CDR3 length: 13 residues. V lost 4 bases to trimming and J lost 6 bases, with 12 bases between them. This chain's CDR3 is CASSYDRRDGYTF. The CDR3 coding sequence is TGTGCCAGCAGCTACGACAGGCGGGATGGCTACACCTTC.

This clone was counted a single time. The chain combines TRBV6-6 with TRBJ1-3, with 7 nucleotides matching TRBD1. The CDR3 loop spans 14 amino acids. Germline V gene sequence: CDR1 MNHNY, CDR2 SVGAGI (reference sequence). The V segment lost 7 bases and the J segment 4 bases; nucleotides outside the gene matches: 7. The CDR3 here is CASTERQGGNTIYF. As DNA, the CDR3 is TGTGCCAGCACCGAAAGACAGGGAGGAAACACCATATATTTT.

The J gene is TRBJ2-7, the V gene TRBV7-2; maybe TRBD2 (6 bases). The CDR3 consists of 16 residues. V was pared by 3 bases and J by 2 bases, with 17 bases between. Germline V gives CDR1 SGHTA, CDR2 FQGNSA. The CDR3 region is CASSFSAGSPTYEQYF. CDR3 nucleotides: TGTGCCAGCAGCTTTTCGGCGGGAAGCCCAACCTACGAGCAGTACTTC. The complete variable domain, with remaining parts taken from reference TRBV7-2 and TRBJ2-7, reads GAGVSQSPSNKVTEKGKDVELRCDPISGHTALYWYRQSLGQGLEFLIYFQGNSAPDKSGLPSDRFSAERTGGSVSTLTIQRTQQEDSAVYLCASSFSAGSPTYEQYFGPGTRLTVT.

The V gene is TRBV27, the J gene TRBJ2-1; 8 positions agree with TRBD2. CDR1 MNHEY and CDR2 SMNVEV come from the germline V gene (reference sequence). The CDR3 sequence is 15 residues long. With V trimmed by 8 bases and J by 4 bases, 10 bases remained unmatched. DNA of the CDR3: TGTGCCAGCCGCCGGGGGGGTTTGCCGTACAATGAGCAGTTCTTC. It codes for CASRRGGLPYNEQFF.

The V call is TRBV18, the J call TRBJ2-6; 8 bases map to TRBD1. This CDR3 is built from 15 residues. Germline assignment: CDR1 KGHSH and CDR2 LQKENI. V dropped 8 bases and J dropped 2; count of bases not matched to a gene: 5. CDR3 sequence reads: CASQATGAGANVLTF. As DNA, the CDR3 is TGTGCCAGCCAGGCGACAGGGGCTGGGGCCAACGTCCTGACTTTC.

The rearrangement uses TRBV7-2 and TRBJ1-2; 7 bases map to TRBD1. This CDR3 is built from 15 residues. Germline CDR1 reads SGHTA; CDR2 reads FQGNSA. V was pared by 0 bases and J by 5 bases, with 6 bases of the junction left unmatched. CDR3 bases: TGTGCCAGCAGCTTAGCTGGTCCAGGGGGATATGGCTACACCTTC. Translating gives CASSLAGPGGYGYTF.

The V and J genes are TRBV28 and TRBJ2-3; TRBD1 agrees at 9 bases. The germline V gene has CDR1 MDHEN and CDR2 SYDVKM. The CDR3 extends over 16 amino acids. With 6 bases clipped from V and 0 bases from J, the junction kept 7 bases outside the gene matches. The CDR3: CASSLQGAGSTDTQYF. CDR3 sequence (DNA): TGTGCCAGCAGCCTACAGGGGGCGGGAAGCACAGATACGCAGTATTTT.

V gene TRBV6-2 or TRBV6-3 combines with J gene TRBJ1-2; D perhaps matches TRBD1 (5 bases). Germline assignment: CDR1 MNHEY and CDR2 SVGEGT. Trimming took 5 bases from V and 4 from J, leaving 20 bases between them. CDR3 length equals 16 residues. CDR3 region: CASSLRLRGGSYGYTF. The CDR3 DNA reads TGTGCCAGCAGTCTGCGCCTCCGGGGGGGGAGCTATGGCTACACCTTC.

The V and J genes are TRBV5-1 and TRBJ2-1; no reliable D call. The CDR3 extends over 14 amino acids. Trimming took off 4 bases at V and 6 bases at J, with 14 bases between the two ends. Per the germline V gene, CDR1 is SGHRS and CDR2 is YFSETQ. The CDR3 loop is CASSQKETFNEQFF. In DNA form, the CDR3 reads TGCGCCAGCAGCCAGAAAGAAACGTTCAATGAGCAGTTCTTC.

The genes are TRBV5-8 and TRBJ1-3; tentatively, D is TRBD1 (5 bases). Germline V gene data show CDR1 as SGHTS and CDR2 as YDEGEE. Trimming removed 4 bases at V and 0 bases at J, with 11 bases between. The CDR3 runs 15 residues. CDR3 bases: TGTGCCAGCAGCCCGACAGCGACCTCTGGAAACACCATATATTTT. This translates into CASSPTATSGNTIYF.

This chain connects TRBV19 to TRBJ1-5; a possible D gene is TRBD1 (5 bases). The CDR3 sequence is 14 residues long. Germline values: CDR1 LNHDA, CDR2 SQIVND (reference sequence). V shed 0 bases and J shed 6 bases, with 9 bases lying between them. The DNA for the CDR3 is TGTGCCAGTAGTATAGATCGGGGGAGTCAGCCCCAGCATTTT. Its protein product is CASSIDRGSQPQHF.